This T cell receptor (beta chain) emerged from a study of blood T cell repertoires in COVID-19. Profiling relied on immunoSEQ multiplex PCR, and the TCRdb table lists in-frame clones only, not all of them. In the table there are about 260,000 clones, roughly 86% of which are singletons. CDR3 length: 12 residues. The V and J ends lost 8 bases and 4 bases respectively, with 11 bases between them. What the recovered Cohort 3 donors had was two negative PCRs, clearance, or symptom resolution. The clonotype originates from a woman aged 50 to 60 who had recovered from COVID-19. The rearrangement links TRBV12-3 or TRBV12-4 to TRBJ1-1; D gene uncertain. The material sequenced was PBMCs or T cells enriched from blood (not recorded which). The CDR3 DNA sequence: TGTGCCAGCGCCAGGCCAGGCACTGAAGCTTTCTTT. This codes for CASARPGTEAFF.